The 5 T cell receptor beta chains reported below all come from one sample, sequenced in a study of cytomegalovirus exposure and HLA in healthy donors. Primers: 60 Vbeta forward and 13 Jbeta reverse. TCRdb keeps only in-frame clones here, not all; method: immunoSEQ multiplex PCR. Here the sample spans about 140,000 clones, over 60% being singletons. Sequenced sample: PBMCs. The receptors were gathered from a male donor in good health and CMV-seropositive.

The chain uses TRBV27 and TRBJ1-1; D call uncertain. Between the trimmed V and J ends, which lost 8 bases and 4 bases, there was a span of 14 bases. Germline CDR1 and CDR2: MNHEY and SMNVEV (reference sequence). CDR3 length: 13 residues. In nucleotides, the CDR3 is TGTGCCAGCGGAGGCCGGGCGGGCACTGAAGCTTTCTTT. Its translation is CASGGRAGTEAFF.

This chain links TRBV4-3 with TRBJ2-1, with D perhaps matching TRBD1 (5 bases). CDR3 length: 15 residues. Germline-derived CDR1 and CDR2 are LGHNA and YSLEER. The germline V and J ends were trimmed by 2 bases and 3 bases, with 11 bases remaining between them. The CDR3 loop reads CASSQSGQGYNEQFF. CDR3 DNA sequence: TGCGCCAGCAGCCAATCCGGCCAGGGCTACAATGAGCAGTTCTTC.

The genes are TRBV5-6 and TRBJ2-7, with TRBD1 as a possible D gene (6 bases). Germline assignment: CDR1 SGHDT and CDR2 YYEEEE. Trimming stripped 4 bases from V and 4 bases from J, with 21 bases between. This CDR3 region has 16 residues. CDR3 region: CASSQDPTGILYEQYF. Here the CDR3 DNA reads TGTGCCAGCAGCCAGGACCCGACAGGAATCTTATACGAGCAGTACTTC.

The chain joins TRBV14 to TRBJ1-4; 9 bases are a match to TRBD1. V shed 3 bases, J shed 7 bases, and the junction held 6 bases outside the gene matches. This CDR3 has 15 residues. Germline loops: CDR1 SGHDN, CDR2 FVKESK. This CDR3 reads CASSQPGTGSEKLFF. The DNA for the CDR3 is TGTGCCAGCAGCCAGCCCGGGACAGGGAGTGAAAAACTGTTTTTT.

The V and J genes are TRBV5-1 and TRBJ2-5, with TRBD2 identical over 15 bases. Per the germline V gene, CDR1 is SGHRS and CDR2 is YFSETQ. V shed 2 bases, J shed 5 bases, and the junction held 7 bases outside the gene matches. This CDR3 comprises 17 residues. The CDR3 DNA follows: TGCGCCAGCAGCTTTGGACTAGCGGGGGGGAAGGTGGAGACCCAGTACTTC. Its translation is CASSFGLAGGKVETQYF.